This note documents a single T cell receptor beta chain sequence. The CDR3 totals 15 residues. Between the trimmed V and J ends, which lost 1 base and 2 bases, there was a span of 11 bases. CDR1 MNHEY and CDR2 SMNVEV come from the germline V gene (reference sequence). The data originate from a study of blood T cell repertoires in COVID-19. Study in general: Collection of acute and convalescent COVID-19 samples took place in the United States, Italy and Spain. PBMCs, B-cell-depleted T cells, or T cells were the source of the cDNA or gDNA that made up the material.

How the authors handled the data: The assay estimated nucleated cells by amplifying reference gene primers. Sequencing used immunoSEQ multiplex PCR; TCRdb keeps in-frame clones, though not all of them. V and J calls and clone size are copied from that table; D and trimming were computed from the DNA. The sample yields around 200,000 clones, about nine tenths seen once. The rearrangement uses TRBV27 and TRBJ1-2, with D hard to call. The sample consisted of peripheral blood. The receptor's source is a man aged 18 to 30 with active or convalescent COVID-19. The CDR3 bases are TGTGCCAGCAGTTTATTCCGGGGAGGGAACTATGGCTACACCTTC. Its protein is CASSLFRGGNYGYTF.